This TCR beta chain emerged from a study of OX40 agonist ivuxolimab in advanced cancers. Study-wide background: The dose-escalation group included hepatocellular carcinoma, melanoma, renal cell carcinoma and head and neck cancer. The study, taken as a whole, reports: The mean number of expanded clones was higher in CD8+ T cells than in CD4+.

Autoimmune disease history or systemic immunosuppression barred patients. Sequenced by immunoSEQ multiplex PCR; TCRdb stores in-frame clones only, minus some. Here the sample spans tens of thousands of clones, 88% being singletons. As for this clone: The antigen remains unidentified.

In germline, CDR1 is MNHEY, CDR2 SMNVEV (reference sequence). V was cut by 4 bases and J by 5 bases, with 12 bases left in between. This CDR3 has 14 residues. The rearrangement links TRBV27 to TRBJ2-1; D is uncertain. The material sequenced was CD4+ or CD8+ T cells sorted from blood, taken in a trial of the OX40 agonist ivuxolimab. This clonotype was obtained from an adult with an advanced solid tumor such as melanoma, head and neck, liver or kidney cancer. The CDR3 DNA is TGTGCCAGCAGTTCGGTAATACTAAACAATGAGCAGTTCTTC. Protein product: CASSSVILNNEQFF.